A selection of T cell receptor beta chains follows, all from one sample in a study of blood T cell repertoires in COVID-19. This table comes from immunoSEQ multiplex PCR, and its TCRdb copy is limited to in-frame clones, with some not included. The table lists 150,000 to 180,000 clones, around 80% of them singletons, with over 8% in the top ten. Specimen: peripheral blood. Source of these receptors: a woman between 45 and 60 years old with acute or convalescent COVID-19. Both conserved end residues are part of each CDR3. D genes are given only for firm matches. Not all rows give a size; the values are once, few, many and, for expanded clones, a class.

d_gene: TRBD1; abundance: NA; v_gene: TRBV19; j_gene: TRBJ1-6; CDR3aa: CASSTLRTGENSPLHF; CDR3nt: TGTGCCAGTAGTACCCTCCGGACAGGGGAAAATTCACCCCTCCACTTT
d_gene: NA; abundance: NA; v_gene: TRBV6-5; j_gene: TRBJ2-7; CDR3aa: CASRETGRFDEQYF; CDR3nt: TGTGCCAGCAGGGAGACAGGGAGGTTCGACGAGCAGTACTTC
d_gene: TRBD1; abundance: NA; v_gene: TRBV18; j_gene: TRBJ2-1; CDR3aa: CASSLRTGQQFF; CDR3nt: TGTGCCAGCTCACTCCGGACAGGCCAGCAGTTCTTC
d_gene: NA; abundance: NA; v_gene: TRBV4-2; j_gene: TRBJ1-2; CDR3aa: CASSQDVWGAGVGYTF; CDR3nt: TGTGCCAGCAGCCAAGATGTTTGGGGAGCAGGGGTTGGCTACACCTTC
d_gene: NA; abundance: NA; v_gene: TRBV7-2; j_gene: TRBJ1-2; CDR3aa: CASSSGGFNYGYTF; CDR3nt: TGTGCCAGCAGCTCGGGGGGATTCAACTATGGCTACACCTTC
d_gene: NA; abundance: NA; v_gene: TRBV5-1; j_gene: TRBJ1-1; CDR3aa: CASSPLGGTEAFF; CDR3nt: TGCGCCAGCTCCCCCCTGGGAGGCACTGAAGCTTTCTTT
d_gene: NA; abundance: NA; v_gene: TRBV6-1; j_gene: TRBJ1-1; CDR3aa: CASSEGGQVRLWNTEAFF; CDR3nt: TGTGCCAGCAGTGAAGGTGGACAAGTTCGACTTTGGAACACTGAAGCTTTCTTT
d_gene: NA; abundance: NA; v_gene: TRBV28; j_gene: TRBJ2-7; CDR3aa: CASRSVFYEQYF; CDR3nt: TGTGCCAGCAGATCCGTGTTCTACGAGCAGTACTTC
d_gene: NA; abundance: NA; v_gene: TRBV11-3; j_gene: TRBJ2-1; CDR3aa: CASSLGPDNEQFF; CDR3nt: TGTGCCAGCAGCTTAGGGCCAGACAATGAGCAGTTCTTC
d_gene: NA; abundance: NA; v_gene: TRBV5-4; j_gene: TRBJ2-7; CDR3aa: CASSPSGQFYEQYF; CDR3nt: TGTGCCAGCAGCCCAAGTGGACAGTTCTACGAGCAGTACTTC
d_gene: TRBD2; abundance: once; v_gene: TRBV2; j_gene: TRBJ2-7; CDR3aa: CASSDGTSGSSGKGEQYF; CDR3nt: TGTGCCAGCAGCGACGGGACTAGCGGGAGTTCAGGGAAGGGCGAGCAGTACTTC
d_gene: TRBD2; abundance: NA; v_gene: TRBV5-6; j_gene: TRBJ2-5; CDR3aa: CASSPTTSLETQYF; CDR3nt: TGTGCCAGCAGCCCGACGACTAGCTTGGAGACCCAGTACTTC
d_gene: NA; abundance: NA; v_gene: TRBV6-5; j_gene: TRBJ1-5; CDR3aa: CASRQGGNQPQHF; CDR3nt: TGTGCCAGCAGACAGGGCGGCAATCAGCCCCAGCATTTT
d_gene: NA; abundance: few; v_gene: TRBV7-2; j_gene: TRBJ1-6; CDR3aa: CASSYTGETNSPLHF; CDR3nt: TGTGCCAGCAGTTATACCGGAGAGACTAATTCACCCCTCCACTTT
d_gene: NA; abundance: NA; v_gene: TRBV15; j_gene: TRBJ1-5; CDR3aa: CATSGDINQPQHF; CDR3nt: TGTGCCACCAGCGGGGACATCAATCAGCCCCAGCATTTT
d_gene: NA; abundance: NA; v_gene: TRBV4-3; j_gene: TRBJ1-2; CDR3aa: CASSLSEGWTAYGYTF; CDR3nt: TGCGCCAGCAGCCTCTCCGAGGGGTGGACAGCATATGGCTACACCTTC
d_gene: NA; abundance: NA; v_gene: TRBV29-1; j_gene: TRBJ2-5; CDR3aa: CSVGPEETQYF; CDR3nt: TGCAGCGTTGGGCCCGAAGAGACCCAGTACTTC
d_gene: TRBD1; abundance: NA; v_gene: TRBV7-2; j_gene: TRBJ1-2; CDR3aa: CASSKDRGRDYGYTF; CDR3nt: TGTGCCAGCAGTAAAGACAGGGGGCGCGACTATGGCTACACCTTC
d_gene: NA; abundance: NA; v_gene: TRBV7-9; j_gene: TRBJ1-5; CDR3aa: CASSELADSLNQPQHF; CDR3nt: TGTGCCAGCAGCGAGCTCGCGGACAGCCTTAATCAGCCCCAGCATTTT
d_gene: NA; abundance: NA; v_gene: TRBV11-2; j_gene: TRBJ2-7; CDR3aa: CASSTTGTYEQYF; CDR3nt: TGTGCCAGCAGTACTACAGGGACCTACGAGCAGTACTTC
d_gene: NA; abundance: NA; v_gene: TRBV18; j_gene: TRBJ2-1; CDR3aa: CASSIYTDEQFF; CDR3nt: TGTGCCAGCTCAATCTACACAGATGAGCAGTTCTTC
d_gene: NA; abundance: NA; v_gene: TRBV6-2/TRBV6-3; j_gene: TRBJ2-7; CDR3aa: CASSYFAGSSEQYF; CDR3nt: TGTGCCAGCAGTTACTTTGCAGGGTCGAGCGAGCAGTACTTC
d_gene: NA; abundance: NA; v_gene: TRBV6-5; j_gene: TRBJ1-1; CDR3aa: CASSRQAWDTEAFF; CDR3nt: TGTGCCAGCTCCCGACAGGCTTGGGACACTGAAGCTTTCTTT
d_gene: TRBD1; abundance: NA; v_gene: TRBV29-1; j_gene: TRBJ2-7; CDR3aa: CSVGQGHYEQYF; CDR3nt: TGCAGCGTTGGACAGGGGCATTACGAGCAGTACTTC
d_gene: NA; abundance: NA; v_gene: TRBV18; j_gene: TRBJ1-1; CDR3aa: CASSQAGDTEAFF; CDR3nt: TGTGCCAGCTCACAGGCGGGGGACACTGAAGCTTTCTTT
d_gene: NA; abundance: NA; v_gene: TRBV12-3/TRBV12-4; j_gene: TRBJ2-5; CDR3aa: CASSSGYQETQYF; CDR3nt: TGTGCCAGCAGTTCCGGGTACCAAGAGACCCAGTACTTC
d_gene: NA; abundance: NA; v_gene: TRBV7-2; j_gene: TRBJ1-2; CDR3aa: CASSLNGLGYGYTF; CDR3nt: TGTGCCAGCAGCTTAAATGGACTCGGCTATGGCTACACCTTC
d_gene: NA; abundance: once; v_gene: TRBV30; j_gene: TRBJ2-7; CDR3aa: CAWSVGEQYF; CDR3nt: TGTGCCTGGAGTGTCGGGGAGCAGTACTTC
d_gene: TRBD1; abundance: NA; v_gene: TRBV4-3; j_gene: TRBJ1-2; CDR3aa: CASSATGVYGYTF; CDR3nt: TGCGCCAGCAGCGCCACAGGGGTATATGGCTACACCTTC
d_gene: NA; abundance: NA; v_gene: TRBV15; j_gene: TRBJ2-1; CDR3aa: CATSRDPDIVANEQFF; CDR3nt: TGTGCCACCAGCAGAGATCCCGACATAGTCGCCAATGAGCAGTTCTTC
d_gene: TRBD1; abundance: NA; v_gene: TRBV10-1; j_gene: TRBJ2-3; CDR3aa: CASMIRDRGYFYTDTQYF; CDR3nt: TGCGCCAGCATGATCCGGGACAGGGGATACTTTTACACAGATACGCAGTATTTT
d_gene: TRBD1; abundance: NA; v_gene: TRBV5-1; j_gene: TRBJ2-7; CDR3aa: CASSTTPGQGEEQYF; CDR3nt: TGCGCCAGCAGCACTACCCCAGGACAGGGAGAAGAGCAGTACTTC
d_gene: NA; abundance: NA; v_gene: TRBV5-5; j_gene: TRBJ1-5; CDR3aa: CASSASGTYSNQPQHF; CDR3nt: TGTGCCAGCAGCGCCTCGGGGACTTATAGCAATCAGCCCCAGCATTTT
d_gene: TRBD1; abundance: NA; v_gene: TRBV18; j_gene: TRBJ1-1; CDR3aa: CASSPLNRGNTEAFF; CDR3nt: TGTGCCAGCTCACCGTTGAACAGGGGGAACACTGAAGCTTTCTTT
d_gene: TRBD1; abundance: NA; v_gene: TRBV7-2; j_gene: TRBJ1-5; CDR3aa: CASSRTGALYQPQHF; CDR3nt: TGTGCCAGCAGCAGAACAGGGGCCCTATATCAGCCCCAGCATTTT
d_gene: NA; abundance: NA; v_gene: TRBV28; j_gene: TRBJ2-7; CDR3aa: CGTGRGEQYF; CDR3nt: TGTGGCACCGGGAGAGGCGAGCAGTACTTC
d_gene: NA; abundance: NA; v_gene: TRBV7-2; j_gene: TRBJ2-5; CDR3aa: CASSLGGVGYETQYF; CDR3nt: TGTGCCAGCAGCTTAGGCGGGGTGGGGTATGAGACCCAGTACTTC
d_gene: TRBD1; abundance: NA; v_gene: TRBV3-1/TRBV3-2; j_gene: TRBJ1-2; CDR3aa: CASSRTGEDYGYTF; CDR3nt: TGTGCCAGCAGCCGGACAGGGGAGGACTATGGCTACACCTTC
d_gene: TRBD1; abundance: NA; v_gene: TRBV19; j_gene: TRBJ2-1; CDR3aa: CASSTGTGEGNEQFF; CDR3nt: TGTGCCAGTAGTACCGGGACAGGGGAGGGAAATGAGCAGTTCTTC
d_gene: NA; abundance: NA; v_gene: TRBV18; j_gene: TRBJ2-5; CDR3aa: CASSPQVGQETQYF; CDR3nt: TGTGCCAGCTCACCACAAGTCGGCCAAGAGACCCAGTACTTC
d_gene: NA; abundance: NA; v_gene: TRBV19; j_gene: TRBJ1-1; CDR3aa: CASSIRSQGWDTEAFF; CDR3nt: TGTGCCAGTAGTATCCGTTCCCAGGGTTGGGACACTGAAGCTTTCTTT
d_gene: TRBD2; abundance: NA; v_gene: TRBV19; j_gene: TRBJ2-5; CDR3aa: CASSKITGGNQETQYF; CDR3nt: TGTGCCAGTAGTAAGATTACGGGGGGAAACCAAGAGACCCAGTACTTC
d_gene: TRBD1; abundance: NA; v_gene: TRBV2; j_gene: TRBJ1-6; CDR3aa: CASSNTGENSPLHF; CDR3nt: TGTGCCAGCAGTAATACAGGGGAGAATTCACCCCTCCACTTT
d_gene: TRBD2; abundance: NA; v_gene: TRBV18; j_gene: TRBJ2-3; CDR3aa: CASSPSTLAEGRTDTQYF; CDR3nt: TGTGCCAGCTCACCATCAACACTAGCGGAGGGTCGCACAGATACGCAGTATTTT
d_gene: TRBD1; abundance: NA; v_gene: TRBV7-2; j_gene: TRBJ1-5; CDR3aa: CASSFRQGALLHQPQHF; CDR3nt: TGTGCCAGCAGCTTTCGACAGGGGGCGCTGTTACATCAGCCCCAGCATTTT
d_gene: NA; abundance: NA; v_gene: TRBV19; j_gene: TRBJ2-2; CDR3aa: CASSSGNNWELFF; CDR3nt: TGTGCCAGTAGTAGCGGGAATAACTGGGAGCTGTTTTTT